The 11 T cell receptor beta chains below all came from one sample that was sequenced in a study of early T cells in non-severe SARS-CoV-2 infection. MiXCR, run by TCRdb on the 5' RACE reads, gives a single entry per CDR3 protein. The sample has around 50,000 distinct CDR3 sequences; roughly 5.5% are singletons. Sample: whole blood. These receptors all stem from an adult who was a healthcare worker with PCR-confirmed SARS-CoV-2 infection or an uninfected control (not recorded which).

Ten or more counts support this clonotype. CDR3 loop: CATSRVVGGSGSYEQYF. CDR3 nucleotide sequence: TGTGCCACCAGCAGAGTAGTCGGGGGAAGTGGCTCCTACGAGCAGTACTTC. This chain joins TRBV15 and TRBJ2-7, with D perhaps TRBD2 (6 bases). The CDR3 is 17 residues long. V was clipped by 1 base and J by 0 bases, with 16 bases between them. From germline, CDR1 is LNHNV and CDR2 YYDKDF (reference sequence).

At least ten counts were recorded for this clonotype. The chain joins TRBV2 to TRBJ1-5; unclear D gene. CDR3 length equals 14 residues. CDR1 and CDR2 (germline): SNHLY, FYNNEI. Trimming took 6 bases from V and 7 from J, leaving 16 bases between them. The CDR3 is CASSPDGGPQPQHF. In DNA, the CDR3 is TGTGCCAGCAGCCCCGACGGTGGACCCCAGCCCCAGCATTTT.

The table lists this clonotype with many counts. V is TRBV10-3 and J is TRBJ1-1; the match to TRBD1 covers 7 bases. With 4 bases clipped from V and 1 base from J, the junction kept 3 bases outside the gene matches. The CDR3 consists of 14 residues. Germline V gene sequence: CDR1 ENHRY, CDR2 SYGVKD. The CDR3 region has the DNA TGTGCCATCAGTGGGAGGACAGGGAACACTGAAGCTTTCTTT. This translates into CAISGRTGNTEAFF.

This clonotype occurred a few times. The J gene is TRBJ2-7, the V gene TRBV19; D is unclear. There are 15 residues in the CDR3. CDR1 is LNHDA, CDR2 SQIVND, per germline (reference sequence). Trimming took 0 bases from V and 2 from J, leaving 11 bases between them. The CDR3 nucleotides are TGTGCCAGTAGTATAGATGCTGTGCTTGCCTACGAGCAGTACTTC. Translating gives CASSIDAVLAYEQYF. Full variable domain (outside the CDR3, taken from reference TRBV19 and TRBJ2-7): DGGITQSPKYLFRKEGQNVTLSCEQNLNHDAMYWYRQDPGQGLRLIYYSQIVNDFQKGDIAEGYSVSREKKESFPLTVTSAQKNPTAFYLCASSIDAVLAYEQYFGPGTRLTVT.

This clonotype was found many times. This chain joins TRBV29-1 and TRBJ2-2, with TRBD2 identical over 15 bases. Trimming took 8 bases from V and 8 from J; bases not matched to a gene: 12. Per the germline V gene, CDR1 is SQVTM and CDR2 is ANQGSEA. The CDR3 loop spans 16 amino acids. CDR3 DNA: TGCAGCCCTGGGACTAGCGGGAGGTGTTCGAATGGGGAGCTGTTTTTT. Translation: CSPGTSGRCSNGELFF.

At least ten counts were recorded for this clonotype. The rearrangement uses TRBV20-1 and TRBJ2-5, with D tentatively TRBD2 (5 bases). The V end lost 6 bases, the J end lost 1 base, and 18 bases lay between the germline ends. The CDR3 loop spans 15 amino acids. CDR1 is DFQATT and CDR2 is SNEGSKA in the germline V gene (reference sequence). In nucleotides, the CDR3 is TGCAGTGCCTCAAAGACGAGCGGCTTCCAAGAGACCCAGTACTTC. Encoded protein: CSASKTSGFQETQYF.

CDR3 sequence (DNA): TGTGCCATCAGTGGGGCCAGGGTACACGAGCAGTACTTC. This sequence encodes CAISGARVHEQYF. V usage is TRBV10-3 and J usage is TRBJ2-7; possibly TRBD1 for D (5 bases). Germline lookup yields CDR1 ENHRY and CDR2 SYGVKD. The CDR3 length is 13 residues. V gave up 4 bases and J gave up 5 bases, with 12 bases separating them.

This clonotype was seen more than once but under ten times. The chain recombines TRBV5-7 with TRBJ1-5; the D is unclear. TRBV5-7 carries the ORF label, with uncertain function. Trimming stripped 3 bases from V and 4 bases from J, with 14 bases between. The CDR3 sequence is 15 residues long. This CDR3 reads CASSWRGFSNQPQHF. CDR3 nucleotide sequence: TGTGCCAGCAGCTGGAGAGGTTTCAGTAATCAGCCCCAGCATTTT.

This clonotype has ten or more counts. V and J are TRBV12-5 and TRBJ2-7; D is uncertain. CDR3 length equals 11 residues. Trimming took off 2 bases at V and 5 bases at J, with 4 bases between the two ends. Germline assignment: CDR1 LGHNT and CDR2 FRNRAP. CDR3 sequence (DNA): TGTGCTAGTGGTTTGCTGGACGAGCAGTACTTC. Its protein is CASGLLDEQYF.

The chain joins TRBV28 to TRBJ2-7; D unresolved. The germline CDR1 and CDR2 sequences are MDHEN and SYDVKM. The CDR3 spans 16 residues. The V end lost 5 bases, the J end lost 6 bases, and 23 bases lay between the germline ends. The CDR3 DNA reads TGTGCCAGCAGTCCACTTGGTATTTCGTTTTTGGGCGAGCAGTACTTC. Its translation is CASSPLGISFLGEQYF. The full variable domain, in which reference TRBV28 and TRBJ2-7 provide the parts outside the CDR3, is DVKVTQSSRYLVKRTGEKVFLECVQDMDHENMFWYRQDPGLGLRLIYFSYDVKMKEKGDIPEGYSVSREKKERFSLILESASTNQTSMYLCASSPLGISFLGEQYFGPGTRLTVT.

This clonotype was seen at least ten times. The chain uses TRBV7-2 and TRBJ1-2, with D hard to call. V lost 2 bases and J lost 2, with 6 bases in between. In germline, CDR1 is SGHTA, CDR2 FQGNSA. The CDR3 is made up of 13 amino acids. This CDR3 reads CASSLKGNYGYTF. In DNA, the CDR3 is TGTGCCAGCAGCTTAAAGGGAAACTATGGCTACACCTTC.